These T cell receptor beta chains were read from a single sample in a study of T-cell reconstitution after alpha-beta-depleted transplantation in children. TCRdb re-called the PCR reads with MiXCR, one entry per CDR3 protein. The sample consists of almost 600,000 distinct CDR3 sequences, over 20% of them appearing once. The input for sequencing was PBMCs, taken before TCRalphabeta/CD19-depleted stem cell transplant. All receptors derive from a boy younger than two with Wiskott-Aldrich syndrome, due to receive a stem cell transplant. Both conserved end residues are part of each CDR3. D genes are given only for firm matches. The size field is filled for only some rows; it gives once, few, many or a size class.

CDR3: CASSLTPTSGRATDTQYF; DNA: TGCGCCAGCAGCTTGACCCCTACTAGCGGGAGGGCTACAGATACGCAGTATTTT; size: .; D: TRBD2; J: TRBJ2-3; V: TRBV5-1
CDR3: CATSDLQETQYF; DNA: TGTGCCACCAGTGATTTGCAAGAGACCCAGTACTTC; size: .; D: .; J: TRBJ2-5; V: TRBV24-1
CDR3: CASSILGRANYNEQFF; DNA: TGTGCCAGTAGTATATTGGGGCGGGCCAACTACAATGAGCAGTTCTTC; size: .; D: .; J: TRBJ2-1; V: TRBV19
CDR3: CASSFGPLRAGGNNEQFF; DNA: TGTGCCAGCAGCTTTGGCCCGCTGAGGGCGGGAGGAAACAATGAGCAGTTCTTC; size: .; D: TRBD2; J: TRBJ2-1; V: TRBV5-5
CDR3: CSVFSGRALYNEQFF; DNA: TGCAGCGTATTTAGCGGGAGGGCCCTCTACAATGAGCAGTTCTTC; size: few; D: TRBD2; J: TRBJ2-1; V: TRBV29-1
CDR3: CASSLPGLSTQYF; DNA: TGTGCCAGCAGCCTGCCGGGACTCTCGACCCAGTACTTC; size: few; D: .; J: TRBJ2-5; V: TRBV6-6
CDR3: CASSLALGENTEAFF; DNA: TGTGCCAGCAGCTTAGCGCTCGGGGAGAACACTGAAGCTTTCTTT; size: few; D: .; J: TRBJ1-1; V: TRBV7-9
CDR3: CASSDRQRANEKLFF; DNA: TGTGCCAGCAGTGATAGACAACGGGCCAATGAAAAACTGTTTTTT; size: .; D: .; J: TRBJ1-4; V: TRBV12-3/TRBV12-4
CDR3: CASSLVNSRSQHF; DNA: TGTGCCAGCAGCTTGGTGAACAGCCGTAGTCAGCATTTT; size: .; D: .; J: TRBJ1-5; V: TRBV7-9
CDR3: CSARRASGVLWEQFF; DNA: TGCAGTGCTAGAAGAGCTAGCGGGGTCCTATGGGAGCAGTTCTTC; size: few; D: TRBD2; J: TRBJ2-1; V: TRBV20-1
CDR3: CSATVTGMTEAFF; DNA: TGCAGTGCTACCGTTACAGGGATGACTGAAGCTTTCTTT; size: .; D: .; J: TRBJ1-1; V: TRBV20-1
CDR3: CASSLVAGGELFF; DNA: TGCGCCAGCAGCTTGGTGGCCGGCGGGGAGCTGTTTTTT; size: few; D: .; J: TRBJ2-2; V: TRBV5-1
CDR3: CASSSRLPGGRNEQYF; DNA: TGCGCCAGCAGCTCCCGGTTGCCAGGGGGTAGGAACGAGCAGTACTTC; size: .; D: TRBD1; J: TRBJ2-7; V: TRBV5-1
CDR3: CSARVLAGEFGHEQYF; DNA: TGCAGTGCTAGAGTACTAGCGGGAGAATTCGGCCACGAGCAGTACTTC; size: .; D: TRBD2; J: TRBJ2-7; V: TRBV20-1
CDR3: CASSLETGGGVNTEAFF; DNA: TGCGCCAGCAGCTTGGAAACAGGGGGAGGTGTGAACACTGAAGCTTTCTTT; size: few; D: TRBD1; J: TRBJ1-1; V: TRBV5-1
CDR3: CSARVGSGASYNEQFF; DNA: TGCAGTGCTAGAGTGGGTAGCGGGGCTTCCTACAATGAGCAGTTCTTC; size: .; D: TRBD2; J: TRBJ2-1; V: TRBV20-1
CDR3: CASSSGPYPDYEQYF; DNA: TGTGCCAGCAGCTCAGGGCCCTATCCCGATTACGAGCAGTACTTC; size: .; D: .; J: TRBJ2-7; V: TRBV7-2
CDR3: CASSRRTGEYGYTF; DNA: TGTGCCAGCAGCAGACGGACAGGAGAATATGGCTACACCTTC; size: .; D: TRBD1; J: TRBJ1-2; V: TRBV12-3/TRBV12-4
CDR3: CASRTLQGNEAFF; DNA: TGCGCCAGCAGGACACTACAGGGGAATGAAGCTTTCTTT; size: .; D: TRBD1; J: TRBJ1-1; V: TRBV5-1
CDR3: CASSPPTTYNEQFF; DNA: TGTGCCAGCAGTCCCCCGACTACGTACAATGAGCAGTTCTTC; size: .; D: .; J: TRBJ2-1; V: TRBV7-6
CDR3: CASSPTGDRTDTQYF; DNA: TGTGCCAGCAGCCCGACAGGGGATCGCACAGATACGCAGTATTTT; size: few; D: TRBD1; J: TRBJ2-3; V: TRBV5-8
CDR3: CSVDGNGAWVF; DNA: TGCAGCGTTGACGGTAACGGGGCTTGGGTCTTC; size: .; D: .; J: TRBJ2-1; V: TRBV29-1
CDR3: CASIGFSDTQYF; DNA: TGTGCCAGCATTGGCTTTTCAGATACGCAGTATTTT; size: .; D: .; J: TRBJ2-3; V: TRBV5-5
CDR3: CSVEGQNQETQYF; DNA: TGCAGCGTTGAAGGGCAGAACCAAGAGACCCAGTACTTC; size: few; D: .; J: TRBJ2-5; V: TRBV29-1
CDR3: CASSVGLAGNYEQFF; DNA: TGTGCCAGCAGCGTAGGACTAGCGGGAAACTATGAGCAGTTCTTC; size: few; D: TRBD2; J: TRBJ2-1; V: TRBV9
CDR3: CASSFGLAGTYEQYF; DNA: TGTGCCAGCAGCTTTGGACTAGCGGGGACCTACGAGCAGTACTTC; size: .; D: TRBD2; J: TRBJ2-7; V: TRBV3-1
CDR3: CAWSPAGKSTDTQYF; DNA: TGTGCCTGGAGTCCCGCAGGGAAGAGTACAGATACGCAGTATTTT; size: .; D: .; J: TRBJ2-3; V: TRBV30
CDR3: CASSEVSHGFF; DNA: TGTGCCAGCAGTGAGGTGTCCCACGGGTTCTTC; size: .; D: .; J: TRBJ2-1; V: TRBV2
CDR3: CATGGGLYNEQFF; DNA: TGTGCCACTGGGGGGGGGCTTTACAATGAGCAGTTCTTC; size: .; D: .; J: TRBJ2-1; V: TRBV10-3
CDR3: CASPGIRGGWSEAFF; DNA: TGTGCCAGCCCCGGTATCCGTGGCGGGTGGTCTGAAGCTTTCTTT; size: .; D: .; J: TRBJ1-1; V: TRBV21-1
CDR3: CASSSFGGLGANVLTF; DNA: TGTGCCAGCAGTTCTTTTGGGGGGCTTGGGGCCAACGTCCTGACTTTC; size: few; D: .; J: TRBJ2-6; V: TRBV12-3/TRBV12-4
CDR3: CAWSGFRLAGGDNEQFF; DNA: TGTGCCTGGAGTGGGTTTCGGCTAGCGGGAGGAGACAATGAGCAGTTCTTC; size: .; D: TRBD2; J: TRBJ2-1; V: TRBV30
CDR3: CASSPGTGRYEQFF; DNA: TGCGCCAGCAGCCCTGGGACAGGGAGGTATGAGCAGTTCTTC; size: .; D: TRBD1; J: TRBJ2-1; V: TRBV5-1
CDR3: CASTRISGSTDTQYF; DNA: TGTGCCAGCACCCGGATTAGCGGTAGCACAGATACGCAGTATTTT; size: .; D: .; J: TRBJ2-3; V: TRBV12-3/TRBV12-4
CDR3: CASGDTYEQYF; DNA: TGTGCCAGCGGGGACACCTACGAGCAGTACTTC; size: .; D: .; J: TRBJ2-7; V: TRBV28
CDR3: CASSLFIARETQYF; DNA: TGTGCCAGCAGCTTATTTATAGCGCGGGAGACCCAGTACTTC; size: .; D: .; J: TRBJ2-5; V: TRBV7-2
CDR3: CAWGRGPDYEQYF; DNA: TGTGCCTGGGGCCGGGGCCCAGACTACGAGCAGTACTTC; size: few; D: .; J: TRBJ2-7; V: TRBV30
CDR3: CATSDFGRDEQFF; DNA: TGTGCCACCAGTGATTTCGGTCGGGACGAGCAGTTCTTC; size: .; D: .; J: TRBJ2-1; V: TRBV24-1
CDR3: CAISASGTSPNEQFF; DNA: TGTGCCATCAGCGCCTCCGGGACTAGCCCCAATGAGCAGTTCTTC; size: .; D: TRBD2; J: TRBJ2-1; V: TRBV10-3
CDR3: CASKTSGSGEQYF; DNA: TGTGCCAGCAAGACTAGCGGGAGCGGCGAGCAGTACTTC; size: few; D: TRBD2; J: TRBJ2-7; V: TRBV3-1
CDR3: CASSQETGLLTDTQYF; DNA: TGTGCCAGCAGCCAAGAAACGGGACTCCTCACAGATACGCAGTATTTT; size: .; D: .; J: TRBJ2-3; V: TRBV3-1
CDR3: CAISEVPGAAEQYF; DNA: TGTGCCATCAGTGAAGTTCCGGGGGCGGCCGAGCAGTACTTC; size: .; D: .; J: TRBJ2-7; V: TRBV10-3
CDR3: CASSVVGRAGAFF; DNA: TGTGCCAGCAGCGTAGTAGGAAGGGCGGGAGCTTTCTTT; size: .; D: .; J: TRBJ1-1; V: TRBV9
CDR3: CASSLAVTSGRGSQETQYF; DNA: TGCGCCAGCAGCTTGGCCGTGACTAGCGGGAGGGGATCTCAAGAGACCCAGTACTTC; size: .; D: TRBD2; J: TRBJ2-5; V: TRBV5-1
CDR3: CASSLAPSGLSSYNEQFF; DNA: TGTGCCAGCAGCTTAGCCCCTAGCGGGTTGAGCTCCTACAATGAGCAGTTCTTC; size: few; D: TRBD2; J: TRBJ2-1; V: TRBV11-1
CDR3: CASSEVLGRGTGRETQYF; DNA: TGTGCCAGCAGTGAAGTTCTTGGAAGGGGGACGGGGAGGGAGACCCAGTACTTC; size: .; D: .; J: TRBJ2-5; V: TRBV6-1
CDR3: CSVSGAGANEKLFF; DNA: TGCAGCGTCTCGGGCGCGGGAGCTAATGAAAAACTGTTTTTT; size: .; D: .; J: TRBJ1-4; V: TRBV29-1
CDR3: CASSQEGRGGYGYTF; DNA: TGTGCCAGCAGCCAAGAGGGCAGGGGGGGCTATGGCTACACCTTC; size: .; D: TRBD1; J: TRBJ1-2; V: TRBV4-2
CDR3: CSVGGAGGRSYNEQFF; DNA: TGCAGCGTTGGGGGGGCGGGAGGCCGTTCCTACAATGAGCAGTTCTTC; size: few; D: TRBD2; J: TRBJ2-1; V: TRBV29-1
CDR3: CATSDGGTGGHEQFF; DNA: TGTGCCACCAGTGATGGTGGGACAGGGGGCCATGAGCAGTTCTTC; size: .; D: TRBD1; J: TRBJ2-1; V: TRBV24-1
CDR3: CASLDRDLAAPSYNEQFF; DNA: TGCGCCAGCCTGGACAGGGATCTAGCGGCACCCTCCTACAATGAGCAGTTCTTC; size: .; D: .; J: TRBJ2-1; V: TRBV10-2
CDR3: CASSLSGLAAETQYF; DNA: TGTGCCAGCAGCCTATCGGGACTAGCGGCAGAGACCCAGTACTTC; size: .; D: TRBD2; J: TRBJ2-5; V: TRBV7-3